In this sample, the clone carrying this T cell receptor beta chain turned up a few times. The CDR3 sequence is 13 residues long. Trimming cost V 5 bases and J 8 bases, with 12 bases left between them. Germline values: CDR1 MGHDK, CDR2 SYGVNS. The data were taken from a study of blood T cell repertoires in COVID-19. Study-level information: The cDNA or gDNA used as material had been derived from T cells, B-cell-depleted T cells, or PBMCs.

Some clones are missing from TCRdb's copy, which holds only in-frame ones; the method was immunoSEQ multiplex PCR. Seen here are about 130,000 clones, roughly 86% observed once, and the top ten hold about an eighth. The sequence was collected from a woman in her seventies with COVID-19, enrolled during active disease. The genes are TRBV25-1 and TRBJ2-2, with D hard to call. Sequenced: peripheral blood. CDR3 protein: CASSRIAGGELFF. CDR3 bases: TGTGCCAGCAGTAGGATCGCCGGGGGGGAGCTGTTTTTT.